This entry concerns a single T cell receptor beta chain. Its antigen remains unidentified. The data stem from a study of radiation and T cells in renal cell carcinoma. General study points: Top tumor clonotypes rose in blood 2 weeks post-radiation, then contracted.

Germline-derived CDR1 and CDR2 are SGHTA and FQGNSA. Trimming at V came to 4 bases and at J to 5 bases, leaving 12 bases not matched to a gene. The CDR3 totals 17 residues. Repertoires were generated with immunoSEQ multiplex PCR, while TCRdb's copy carries only in-frame clones and drops some. The sample holds 55,000 to 65,000 clones; roughly 79% are singletons and the top ten take roughly 8%. Time point of the sample: baseline pretreatment blood. Treatment in this sample: 15 Gy SBRT to primary tumor, nephrectomy 4 weeks later. The TCR sequence derives from a man aged 60 to 75 with renal cell carcinoma. The chain uses TRBV7-2 and TRBJ2-5, with TRBD2 matching 11 bases. The sequences come from blood, collected from a patient whose treatment included radiotherapy and nephrectomy. The CDR3 DNA reads as TGTGCCAGCAGCTCCTCCCCGCTAGCGGGGGGTTGGGAGACCCAGTACTTC. Translation gives CASSSSPLAGGWETQYF.